What follows describes a single T cell receptor beta chain. The antigen is unknown. Sequencing was performed with immunoSEQ multiplex PCR; in TCRdb, only in-frame clones are kept and a portion is missing. The sample carries 3,000 to 4,000 clones, around 76% recorded once. Per germline, CDR1 SQVTM and CDR2 ANQGSEA. The CDR3 length is 14 residues. V trimming: 6 bases; J trimming: 0 bases; junction bases outside the gene matches: 4. The data are from a study of T cell repertoires in ileal Crohn's disease. Study-wide results and caveats: Compared with CD4 T cells, sorted CD8 cells carried more expanded clones.

Sequenced material: ileal tissue. This TCR was recovered from an adult with Crohn's disease. This chain uses TRBV29-1 with TRBJ1-5, with 8 bases lining up with TRBD1. The CDR3 sequence is CSVGTGNSNQPQHF. The DNA for the CDR3 is TGCAGCGTCGGGACAGGCAATAGCAATCAGCCCCAGCATTTT.